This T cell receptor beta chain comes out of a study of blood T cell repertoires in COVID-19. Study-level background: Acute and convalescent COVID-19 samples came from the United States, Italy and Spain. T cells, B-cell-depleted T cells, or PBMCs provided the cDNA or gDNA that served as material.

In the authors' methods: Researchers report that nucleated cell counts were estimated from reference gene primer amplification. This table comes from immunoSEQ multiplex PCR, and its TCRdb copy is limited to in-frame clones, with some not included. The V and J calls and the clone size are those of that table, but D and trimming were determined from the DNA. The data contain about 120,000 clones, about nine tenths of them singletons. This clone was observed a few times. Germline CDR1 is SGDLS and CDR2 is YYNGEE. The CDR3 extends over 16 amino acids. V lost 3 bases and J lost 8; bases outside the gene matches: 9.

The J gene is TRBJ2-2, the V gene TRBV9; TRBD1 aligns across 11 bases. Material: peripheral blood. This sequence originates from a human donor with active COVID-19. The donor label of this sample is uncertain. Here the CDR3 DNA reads TGTGCCAGCAGCGAACCGGGACAGGGGGTTCCGGGGGAGCTGTTTTTT. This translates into CASSEPGQGVPGELFF.